A single sample gave rise to the 24 T cell receptor beta chains below, sequenced in a study of blood T cells in healthy people across ages. It was with a sample-barcoded 5' primer and a J-beta primer mix that a second PCR of about 6 to 11 cycles was run. TCRdb ran MiXCR on the 5' RACE reads and lists one entry per CDR3 protein. The table has some 370,000 distinct CDR3 sequences, approximately 52% seen once. The sample was blood. The source of these receptors is a man aged 55-75 years in good health.

This chain uses TRBV6-4 with TRBJ2-3, with D possibly matching TRBD1 (6 bases). The germline CDR1 and CDR2 sequences are MRHNA and SNTAGT. The CDR3 runs 15 residues. The V and J ends lost 5 bases and 0 bases respectively, with 12 bases between them. CDR3 DNA: TGTGCCAGCAGTTACGAACAGGGAAGCACAGATACGCAGTATTTT. This encodes CASSYEQGSTDTQYF.

The genes are TRBV18 and TRBJ2-5, with a tentative D call TRBD2 (7 bases). The DNA end is more similar to TRBJ2-7, so the J call may be wrong. Germline lookup yields CDR1 KGHSH and CDR2 LQKENI. The CDR3 sequence is 14 residues long. CDR3 nucleotide sequence: TGTGCCAGCTCACGGGGGCGGGAGACCCACGAGCAGTACTTC. Protein product: CASSRGRETHEQYF.

The chain couples TRBV27 to TRBJ2-5; 8 nucleotides line up with TRBD1. TRBJ2-7 matches the DNA end more closely, so the J call is doubtful. CDR1 MNHEY and CDR2 SMNVEV come from the germline V gene (reference sequence). CDR3 length: 14 amino acids. The CDR3 DNA sequence: TGTGCCAGCACTAGGACAGGGTTAACATGCGAGCAGTACTTC. As protein: CASTRTGLTCEQYF.

This CDR3 reads CASSPSGTGTDTQYF. CDR3 coding DNA: TGCGCCAGCAGCCCTAGCGGGACCGGCACAGATACGCAGTATTTT. This chain uses TRBV5-1 with TRBJ2-3; 9 bases align to TRBD2. Germline assignment: CDR1 SGHRS and CDR2 YFSETQ. V was pared by 4 bases and J by 1 base, with 4 bases of the junction left unmatched. The CDR3 extends over 15 amino acids.

The table lists this clonotype with a count of one. The chain links TRBV20-1 to TRBJ1-4, with a possible D match to TRBD1 (5 bases). CDR3 length: 15 amino acids. Germline V gives CDR1 DFQATT, CDR2 SNEGSKA (reference sequence). Deletions cut 3 bases from V and 7 bases from J, with 18 bases between. CDR3 in DNA: TGCAGTGCTAGTAGGAGGGCAGGGCGGCTTGAAAAACTGTTTTTT. Its translation: CSASRRAGRLEKLFF.

This clonotype was seen a few times. The J gene is TRBJ1-2, the V gene TRBV10-3; perhaps TRBD1 as D (5 bases). CDR1 is ENHRY, CDR2 SYGVKD, per germline. The length of the CDR3 is 13 residues. V shed 8 bases and J shed 7 bases, with 17 bases lying between them. CDR3 bases: TGTGCCATCTCAGGGAACTCAGCTGGTGGCTACACCTTC. This encodes CAISGNSAGGYTF.

This clonotype has more than one count but fewer than ten. The chain uses TRBV5-1 and TRBJ2-7, with 9 positions matching TRBD1. The J segment lost 5 bases and the V segment lost 0 bases, leaving 12 bases of the junction unmatched. The CDR3 extends over 17 amino acids. The germline CDR1 and CDR2 sequences are SGHRS and YFSETQ. Here the CDR3 DNA reads TGCGCCAGCAGCTTGGCCCTGAGACAGGGGGTTGAAAACGAGCAGTACTTC. As protein: CASSLALRQGVENEQYF.

The chain has TRBV20-1 and TRBJ2-5, with 8 bases that match TRBD1. V lost 0 bases and J lost 5; bases outside the gene matches: 5. The CDR3 length is 14 residues. Per the germline V gene, CDR1 is DFQATT and CDR2 is SNEGSKA (reference sequence). In nucleotides, the CDR3 is TGCAGTGCTAGAGACGAAGACAGGGGCGAGACCCAGTACTTC. It translates to CSARDEDRGETQYF.

This clonotype was found many times. The V gene is TRBV12-3 or TRBV12-4, the J gene TRBJ2-7; the D is unclear. CDR3 size: 13 residues. The V gene lost 0 bases and the J gene lost 6 bases, with 9 bases spanning the gap. CDR3 DNA: TGTGCCAGCAGTTTAGCGGCTAGAGGCGAGCAGTACTTC. Translation gives CASSLAARGEQYF.

The rearrangement joins TRBV9 to TRBJ2-7; 7 bases map to TRBD1. The CDR3 contains 15 residues. V was clipped by 4 bases and J by 9 bases; unmatched bases: 16. Germline CDR1 SGDLS, CDR2 YYNGEE. The CDR3 spells CASSPLTGQTSGQYF. In DNA form, the CDR3 reads TGTGCCAGCAGCCCTTTAACGGGACAGACATCGGGGCAGTACTTC.

The chain has TRBV6-2 or TRBV6-3 and TRBJ2-6; 7 bases line up with TRBD2. This CDR3 has 18 amino acids. Germline assignment: CDR1 MNHEY and CDR2 SVGEGT. With 7 bases clipped from V and 0 bases from J, the junction kept 12 bases outside the gene matches. CDR3 region: CASTSLAGRNSGANVLTF. The CDR3 bases are TGTGCCAGCACCTCTTTAGCGGGTCGGAACTCTGGGGCCAACGTCCTGACTTTC.

The chain employs TRBV12-5 and TRBJ2-4; no reliable D call. The J call may not be correct, given that the DNA end is closer to TRBJ2-5. The CDR3 has 11 residues. Germline-derived CDR1 and CDR2 are LGHNT and FRNRAP. In nucleotides, the CDR3 is TGTGCTAGTGGTTTGGGCCAGACCCAGTACTTC. This sequence encodes CASGLGQTQYF.

A remark on this clonotype: This may come from a read error, since a much larger clone is one base off. The V call is TRBV29-1, the J call TRBJ2-1; D is tentatively TRBD1 or TRBD2 (6 bases each). Germline-derived CDR1 and CDR2 are SQVTM and ANQGSEA. Trimming removed 5 bases from V and 5 bases from J, with 13 bases in between. The CDR3 contains 13 residues. CDR3: CSVRGQDHNEQFF. In nucleotides, the CDR3 is TGCAGCGTTCGGGGGCAGGACCACAATGAGCAGTTCTTC.

V gene TRBV12-3 or TRBV12-4 combines with J gene TRBJ2-1; D may be TRBD1 (6 bases). There are 12 residues in the CDR3. Trimming took 5 bases from V and 6 from J, leaving 8 bases between them. Here the CDR3 DNA reads TGTGCCAGCAGTAACAGGGCCAATGAGCAGTTCTTC. It translates to CASSNRANEQFF.

This clonotype has only a few counts. The V and J genes are TRBV7-2 and TRBJ2-7; D call uncertain. CDR1 SGHTA and CDR2 FQGNSA come from the germline V gene. This CDR3 has 15 amino acids. V lost 2 bases, J lost 4 bases, and 15 bases lay in between. CDR3 in amino acids: CASSLSSQKRYEQYF. The DNA of the CDR3 is TGTGCCAGCAGCTTATCCAGTCAAAAAAGATACGAGCAGTACTTC.

The chain is built from TRBV7-2 and TRBJ2-3; the D gene is possibly TRBD2 (6 bases). The CDR3 sequence is 14 residues long. V dropped 2 bases and J dropped 4 bases, with 10 bases sitting between them. Looked up from germline, CDR1 is SGHTA and CDR2 is FQGNSA. This CDR3 is CASSLTRLADTQYF. CDR3 in DNA: TGTGCCAGCAGCTTAACCCGACTAGCAGATACGCAGTATTTT.

This chain uses TRBV6-2 or TRBV6-3 with TRBJ2-1, with D unresolved. The CDR3 has 12 amino acids. Germline V gene sequence: CDR1 MNHEY, CDR2 SVGEGT. The ends were cut back, 1 base at V and 8 bases at J, with 6 bases in the middle. The CDR3: CASSYYGYEQFF. The CDR3 region has the DNA TGTGCCAGCAGTTACTACGGATATGAGCAGTTCTTC.

The rearrangement joins TRBV20-1 to TRBJ2-3, with D hard to call. Germline CDR1 and CDR2: DFQATT and SNEGSKA (reference sequence). V gave up 2 bases and J gave up 3 bases, with 12 bases separating them. The CDR3 contains 14 residues. CDR3: CSARRRALTDTQYF. CDR3 nucleotide sequence: TGCAGTGCTAGACGTAGGGCCTTGACAGATACGCAGTATTTT.

This clonotype was picked up a small number of times. The rearrangement joins TRBV28 to TRBJ1-1; possible D gene TRBD1, 6 bases. Trimming stripped 2 bases from V and 1 base from J, with 8 bases between. Germline CDR1 reads MDHEN; CDR2 reads SYDVKM. The CDR3 runs 14 residues. DNA of the CDR3: TGTGCCAGCAGTTTACCAGGGGCGAACACTGAAGCTTTCTTT. It encodes CASSLPGANTEAFF.

This chain joins TRBV24-1 and TRBJ2-5, with D perhaps being TRBD1 or TRBD2 (5 bases each). CDR3 length: 15 amino acids. Trimming took 4 bases from V and 0 from J, leaving 11 bases between them. Germline CDR1 reads KGHDR; CDR2 reads SFDVKD. The DNA of the CDR3 is TGTGCCACCAGTGACTCGGGACCGTACCAAGAGACCCAGTACTTC. Protein: CATSDSGPYQETQYF.

This clonotype was recorded a few times. V and J are TRBV9 and TRBJ2-1; the match to TRBD2 covers 8 bases. The CDR3 is made up of 16 amino acids. V gave up 3 bases and J gave up 8 bases; unmatched junction bases: 13. CDR1 and CDR2 (germline): SGDLS, YYNGEE. CDR3 protein: CASSAGGAGAFYEQFF. CDR3 in DNA: TGTGCCAGCAGCGCAGGAGGAGCGGGAGCTTTCTATGAGCAGTTCTTC.

In this sample, this clonotype turned up a few times. The gene calls are TRBV6-2 or TRBV6-3 and TRBJ2-1, with D tentatively TRBD1 or TRBD2 (5 bases each). Germline CDR1 and CDR2: MNHEY and SVGEGT. With 5 bases removed from V and 5 bases from J, the gap between germline ends came to 13 bases. CDR3 size: 14 residues. CDR3 amino acids: CASSQGAGDNEQFF. CDR3 coding DNA: TGTGCCAGCAGTCAAGGGGCGGGCGACAATGAGCAGTTCTTC.

A few counts support this clonotype. This may stem from a read error, because a much larger clone lies one nucleotide away. V gene TRBV7-6 combines with J gene TRBJ2-7; 9 nucleotides line up with TRBD1. Trimming at V came to 5 bases and at J to 7 bases, leaving 15 bases not matched to a gene. This CDR3 region has 16 residues. The germline CDR1 and CDR2 sequences are SGHVS and FNYEAQ. CDR3 sequence: CASSDLGTGLYNEQYF. The CDR3 DNA sequence: TGTGCCAGCAGCGACCTCGGGACAGGGCTCTACAATGAGCAGTACTTC.

With regard to this clonotype: A read error may account for a junction end that differs from germline. The rearrangement links TRBV28 to TRBJ2-1, with D perhaps TRBD1 or TRBD2 (5 bases each). The CDR3 contains 15 residues. Germline CDR1 reads MDHEN; CDR2 reads SYDVKM. Here the CDR3 DNA reads TGTGCCAGCAGCCCCCCAGGGAGCTCCGACAATGAGCAGTTCTTC. This codes for CASSPPGSSDNEQFF.